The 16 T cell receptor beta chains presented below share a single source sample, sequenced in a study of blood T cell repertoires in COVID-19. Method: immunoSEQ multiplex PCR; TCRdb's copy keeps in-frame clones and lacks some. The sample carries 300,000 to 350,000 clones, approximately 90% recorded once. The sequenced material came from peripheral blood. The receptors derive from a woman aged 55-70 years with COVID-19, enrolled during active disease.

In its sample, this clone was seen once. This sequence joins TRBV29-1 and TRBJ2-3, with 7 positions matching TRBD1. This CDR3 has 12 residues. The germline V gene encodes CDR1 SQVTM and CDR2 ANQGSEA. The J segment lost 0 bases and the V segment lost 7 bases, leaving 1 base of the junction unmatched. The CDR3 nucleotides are TGCAGCGGGGACAGTAGCACAGATACGCAGTATTTT. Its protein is CSGDSSTDTQYF.

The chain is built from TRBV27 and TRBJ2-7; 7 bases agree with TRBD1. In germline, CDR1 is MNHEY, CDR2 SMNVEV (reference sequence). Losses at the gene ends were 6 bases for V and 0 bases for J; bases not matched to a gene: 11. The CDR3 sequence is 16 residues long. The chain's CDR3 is CASSTRQGGLSYEQYF. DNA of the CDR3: TGTGCCAGCAGCACGAGACAGGGTGGTCTCTCCTACGAGCAGTACTTC.

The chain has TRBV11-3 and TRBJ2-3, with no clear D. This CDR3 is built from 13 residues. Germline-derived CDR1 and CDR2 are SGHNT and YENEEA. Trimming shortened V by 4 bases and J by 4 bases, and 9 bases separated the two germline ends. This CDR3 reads CASSSSYSDTQYF. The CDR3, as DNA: TGTGCCAGCAGCTCATCCTACTCAGATACGCAGTATTTT. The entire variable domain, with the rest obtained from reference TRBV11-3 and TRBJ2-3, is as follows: EAGVVQSPRYKIIEKKQPVAFWCNPISGHNTLYWYLQNLGQGPELLIRYENEEAVDDSQLPKDRFSAERLKGVDSTLKIQPAELGDSAVYLCASSSSYSDTQYFGPGTRLTVL.

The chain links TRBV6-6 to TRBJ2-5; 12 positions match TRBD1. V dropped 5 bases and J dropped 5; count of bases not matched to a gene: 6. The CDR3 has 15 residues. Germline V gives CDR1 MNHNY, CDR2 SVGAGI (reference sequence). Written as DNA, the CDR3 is TGTGCCAGCAGTCCCGGGACAGGGGGCCGTGAGACCCAGTACTTC. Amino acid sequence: CASSPGTGGRETQYF.

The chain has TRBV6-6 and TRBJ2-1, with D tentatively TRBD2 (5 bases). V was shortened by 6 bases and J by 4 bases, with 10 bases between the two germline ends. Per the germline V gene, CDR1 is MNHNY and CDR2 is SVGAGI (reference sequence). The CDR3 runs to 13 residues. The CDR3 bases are TGTGCCAGCAGACTGACGGGGTACAATGAGCAGTTCTTC. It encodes CASRLTGYNEQFF.

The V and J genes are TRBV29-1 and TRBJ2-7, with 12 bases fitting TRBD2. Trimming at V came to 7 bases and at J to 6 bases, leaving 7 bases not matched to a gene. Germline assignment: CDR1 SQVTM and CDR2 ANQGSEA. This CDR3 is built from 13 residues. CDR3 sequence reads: CSGASGGAREQYF. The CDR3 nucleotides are TGCAGCGGCGCTAGCGGGGGGGCTCGCGAGCAGTACTTC.

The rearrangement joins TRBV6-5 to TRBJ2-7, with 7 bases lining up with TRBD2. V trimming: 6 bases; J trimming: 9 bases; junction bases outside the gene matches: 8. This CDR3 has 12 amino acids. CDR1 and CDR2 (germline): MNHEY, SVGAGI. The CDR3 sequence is CASSLHGEGQYF. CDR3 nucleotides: TGTGCCAGCAGCCTCCATGGGGAGGGGCAGTACTTC.

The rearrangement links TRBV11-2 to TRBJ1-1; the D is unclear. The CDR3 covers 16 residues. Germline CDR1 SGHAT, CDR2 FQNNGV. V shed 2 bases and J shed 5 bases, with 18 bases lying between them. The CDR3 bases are TGTGCCAGCAGCTTATTCCCAACACCCGGGAGGACTGAAGCTTTCTTT. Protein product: CASSLFPTPGRTEAFF.

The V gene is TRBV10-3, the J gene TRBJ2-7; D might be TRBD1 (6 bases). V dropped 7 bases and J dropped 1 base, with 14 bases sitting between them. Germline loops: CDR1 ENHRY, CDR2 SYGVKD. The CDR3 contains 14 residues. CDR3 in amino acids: CAIKSRDTSYEQYF. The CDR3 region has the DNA TGTGCCATCAAAAGTCGGGACACTTCCTACGAGCAGTACTTC.

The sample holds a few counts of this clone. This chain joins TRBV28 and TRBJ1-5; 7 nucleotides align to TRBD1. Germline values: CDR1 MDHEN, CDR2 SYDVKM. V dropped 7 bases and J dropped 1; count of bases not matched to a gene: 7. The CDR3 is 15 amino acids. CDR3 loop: CASNPRGQSNQPQHF. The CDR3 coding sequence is TGTGCCAGCAACCCTCGGGGACAGAGCAATCAGCCCCAGCATTTT.

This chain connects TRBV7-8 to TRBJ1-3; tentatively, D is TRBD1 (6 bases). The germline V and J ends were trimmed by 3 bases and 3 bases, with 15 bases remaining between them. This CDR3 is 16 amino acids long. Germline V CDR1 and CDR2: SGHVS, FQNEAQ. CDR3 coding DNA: TGTGCCAGCAGCTTCGATAAGGACAGAGGTGGAAACACCATATATTTT. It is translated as CASSFDKDRGGNTIYF.

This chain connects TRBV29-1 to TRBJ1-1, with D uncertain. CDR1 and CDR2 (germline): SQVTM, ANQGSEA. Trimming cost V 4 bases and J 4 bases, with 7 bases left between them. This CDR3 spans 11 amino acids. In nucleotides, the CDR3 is TGCAGCGTTGCTCCGGGCACTGAAGCTTTCTTT. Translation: CSVAPGTEAFF.

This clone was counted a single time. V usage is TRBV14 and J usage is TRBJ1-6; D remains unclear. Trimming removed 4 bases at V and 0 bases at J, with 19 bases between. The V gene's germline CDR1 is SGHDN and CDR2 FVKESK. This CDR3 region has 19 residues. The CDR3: CASSPSGPGLSSYNSPLHF. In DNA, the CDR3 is TGTGCCAGCAGCCCGAGCGGCCCGGGCCTTAGCTCCTATAATTCACCCCTCCACTTT.

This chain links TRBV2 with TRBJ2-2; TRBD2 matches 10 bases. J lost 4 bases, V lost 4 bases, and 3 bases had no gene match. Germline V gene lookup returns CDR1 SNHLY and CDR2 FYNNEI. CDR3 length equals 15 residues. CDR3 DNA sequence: TGTGCCAGCAGTGGGACTAGCGGACTCACCGGGGAGCTGTTTTTT. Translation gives CASSGTSGLTGELFF.

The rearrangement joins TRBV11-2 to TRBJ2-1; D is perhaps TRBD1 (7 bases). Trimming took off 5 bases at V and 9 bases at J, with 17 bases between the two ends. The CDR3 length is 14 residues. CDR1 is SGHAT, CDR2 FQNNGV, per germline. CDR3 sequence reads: CASSPVEGAAEQFF. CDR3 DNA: TGTGCCAGCAGCCCCGTGGAGGGGGCGGCTGAGCAGTTCTTC. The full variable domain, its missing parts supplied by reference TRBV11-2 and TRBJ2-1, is EAGVAQSPRYKIIEKRQSVAFWCNPISGHATLYWYQQILGQGPKLLIQFQNNGVVDDSQLPKDRFSAERLKGVDSTLKIQPAKLEDSAVYLCASSPVEGAAEQFFGPGTRLTVL.

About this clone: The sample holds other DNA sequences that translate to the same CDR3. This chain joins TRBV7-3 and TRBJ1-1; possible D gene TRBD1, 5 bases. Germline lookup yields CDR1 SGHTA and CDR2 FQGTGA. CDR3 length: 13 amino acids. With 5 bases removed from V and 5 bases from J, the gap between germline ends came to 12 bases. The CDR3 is CASSLTGGTEAFF. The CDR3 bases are TGTGCCAGCAGCCTCACGGGGGGAACTGAAGCTTTCTTT.